Listed below are T cell receptor beta chains from one sample, sequenced in a study of shared T cell receptors in the human thymus. The repertoire was sequenced with immunoSEQ multiplex PCR; TCRdb's copy has only in-frame clones and lacks some. The repertoire includes hundreds of thousands of clones, 80% to 90% of them detected once, and more than 0.01% sits in the top ten. The data also belong to a second study, concerning human thymus T cells.

The sample consisted of thymocytes. The receptors here all came from a girl under two years old with a congenital heart defect. CDR3s include the opening cysteine and the closing phenylalanine or tryptophan. D genes are given only for firm matches. Size values are once, few and many counts, or a class for expanded clones, and some rows have none.

-	TRBV5-1	-	TRBJ2-7	CASSFIDSYYEQYF	TGCGCCAGCAGCTTCATAGATTCTTACTACGAGCAGTACTTC
-	TRBV7-2	-	TRBJ1-5	CASSTTGYSNQPQHF	TGTGCCAGCAGCACGACAGGTTATAGCAATCAGCCCCAGCATTTT
once	TRBV7-8	-	TRBJ1-4	CASSLSWGVYRVENEKLFF	TGTGCCAGCAGCTTATCATGGGGAGTTTACAGGGTAGAAAATGAAAAACTGTTTTTT
-	TRBV6-5	-	TRBJ1-4	CASSYSKAGEKLFF	TGTGCCAGCAGTTACTCGAAAGCGGGAGAAAAACTGTTTTTT
-	TRBV7-2	TRBD2	TRBJ2-7	CASSLVASGGRGGAYEQYF	TGTGCCAGCAGCTTAGTAGCTAGCGGGGGGCGCGGCGGGGCCTACGAGCAGTACTTC
-	TRBV7-2	TRBD1	TRBJ1-1	CASSQTGGTEAFF	TGTGCCAGCAGTCAAACAGGGGGCACTGAAGCTTTCTTT
-	TRBV15	TRBD1	TRBJ1-6	CATSRDFRDRDNSPLHF	TGTGCCACCAGCAGAGATTTTCGGGACAGGGATAATTCACCCCTCCACTTT
-	TRBV10-3	TRBD2	TRBJ2-1	CAISETSGLAGSEQFF	TGTGCCATCAGTGAAACGTCGGGACTAGCGGGTTCTGAGCAGTTCTTC
-	TRBV7-3	-	TRBJ2-3	CASSPLGSGVNTDTQYF	TGTGCCAGCAGCCCGTTGGGGAGCGGAGTGAACACAGATACGCAGTATTTT
-	TRBV7-6	TRBD1	TRBJ2-5	CASSLRDREFLGTQYF	TGTGCCAGCAGTCTCCGGGACAGGGAATTTTTGGGGACCCAGTACTTC
-	TRBV27	-	TRBJ1-5	CASSGQPYSNQPQHF	TGTGCCAGCAGCGGACAGCCTTATAGCAATCAGCCCCAGCATTTT
once	TRBV19	-	TRBJ1-1	CASRRGRGSEAFF	TGTGCCAGTAGGCGGGGACGAGGGTCTGAAGCTTTCTTT
-	TRBV25-1	-	TRBJ1-1	CASSEFQGNTEAFF	TGTGCCAGCAGTGAATTCCAGGGTAACACTGAAGCTTTCTTT
-	TRBV19	-	TRBJ1-1	CASSINSQPGRTEAFF	TGTGCCAGTAGTATTAATAGCCAGCCGGGTCGGACTGAAGCTTTCTTT